The rows below give T cell receptor beta chains drawn from one sample of a study of blood T cell repertoires in COVID-19. Method: immunoSEQ multiplex PCR; TCRdb's copy keeps in-frame clones and lacks some. The top ten hold 6.5% to 7.5% of the sample, which has 77,000 or so clones, approximately 83% seen once. Specimen: peripheral blood. The receptors originated from a man aged 25-40 years with COVID-19, enrolled during active disease. CDR3s include the opening cysteine and the closing phenylalanine or tryptophan.

TRBJ2-7 | TRBV9 | CASSVTSGRDEQYF
TRBJ1-3 | TRBV3-1/TRBV3-2 | CASSQETRLLSGNTIYF
TRBJ2-7 | TRBV5-4 | CASSRAGTEGEQYF
TRBJ2-3 | TRBV5-5 | CASSLATDTQYF
TRBJ2-2 | TRBV6-4 | CASSTSGSTGELFF
TRBJ2-1 | TRBV7-9 | CASSLATSVKQFF
TRBJ2-2 | TRBV5-5 | CASSPDGLAGGELFF
TRBJ1-2 | TRBV7-2 | CASSLELGRGVRGYTF
TRBJ2-3 | TRBV7-2 | CASSFTSGRLDTQYF
TRBJ2-1 | TRBV6-6 | CASSYTSAYNEQFF
TRBJ1-2 | TRBV4-3 | CASSPGGGGRDGYTF
TRBJ2-7 | TRBV27 | CASSLSAGGTSFPQYF
TRBJ2-2 | TRBV4-2 | CASTPGTANTGELFF
TRBJ2-7 | TRBV2 | CASRQGYEQYF
TRBJ1-1 | TRBV28 | CATLPGGHGEYTEAFF
TRBJ1-2 | TRBV6-1 | CASSESYGYTF
TRBJ1-5 | TRBV19 | CASRTGHTGQPQHF
TRBJ2-1 | TRBV24-1 | CATSGLTSGGNSYNEQFF
TRBJ1-2 | TRBV4-1 | CASSREPGVGGYAGYTF
TRBJ1-5 | TRBV4-1 | CASSHAGGGDQPQHF
TRBJ2-1 | TRBV30 | CAWSLGLAGNEQFF
TRBJ2-7 | TRBV6-1 | CASSEGTGAAYEQYF
TRBJ2-7 | TRBV7-9 | CASSLGEFPYEQYF
TRBJ2-5 | TRBV12-3/TRBV12-4 | CASSRRGRETQYF
TRBJ2-5 | TRBV28 | CASSFRGWETQYF
TRBJ1-5 | TRBV2 | CASGGAGSNQPQHF
TRBJ2-7 | TRBV28 | CASSFFEAAYEQYF
TRBJ1-5 | TRBV19 | CASSIGWSNQPQHF
TRBJ2-1 | TRBV7-9 | CASIGSSYNEQFF
TRBJ2-2 | TRBV11-2 | CASSSGLAGSGELFF
TRBJ2-3 | TRBV11-2 | CASSLVAAGDTDTQYF